This entry lists 24 T cell receptor beta chains sequenced from one sample in a study of regulatory dendritic cells for organ transplantation (dated by TCRdb to the late 2010s). Library generation was performed with the immunoSEQ multiplex PCR assay. As stored in TCRdb, this immuneACCESS dataset retains in-frame rearrangements with V and J assigned. A fraction of the clones does not appear; measured against another copy, unresolved V genes explain less than half of the discrepancy, and the remainder lacks a known reason. The sample table records about 28,000 clones; approximately 82% of these occur just once. Around 0.4% of the sample is taken by the ten largest. The sequenced sample consisted of naive CD8+ T cells from blood. The label giving this sample's cell subset or site can be read as: CD45RA+ naive T cells. All receptors come from a human donor in good health.

V and J are TRBV29-1 and TRBJ2-7; possible D gene TRBD1, 6 bases. The CDR3 spans 13 residues. The V gene lost 5 bases and the J gene lost 0 bases, with 11 bases spanning the gap. The germline gives CDR1 SQVTM, CDR2 ANQGSEA. In nucleotides, the CDR3 is TGCAGCGTTCGTACAGGGAGCTCCTACGAGCAGTACTTC. This gives the protein CSVRTGSSYEQYF.

The chain recombines TRBV2 with TRBJ1-2, with 7 bases that match TRBD1. V trimming: 3 bases; J trimming: 0 bases; junction bases outside the gene matches: 4. Per the germline V gene, CDR1 is SNHLY and CDR2 is FYNNEI. The CDR3 is 15 amino acids. The CDR3 nucleotides are TGTGCCAGCAGTGATGACAGGGACCCTAACTATGGCTACACCTTC. Protein product: CASSDDRDPNYGYTF.

The gene calls are TRBV5-6 and TRBJ2-3; D perhaps matches TRBD2 (6 bases). The V gene's germline CDR1 is SGHDT and CDR2 YYEEEE. Trimming cost V 2 bases and J 2 bases, with 12 bases left between them. CDR3 length: 15 amino acids. CDR3 DNA sequence: TGTGCCAGCAGCTTAGGCGGGGCCTCCACAGATACGCAGTATTTT. Translating gives CASSLGGASTDTQYF.

The rearrangement joins TRBV6-5 to TRBJ2-3, with D perhaps TRBD2 (5 bases). This CDR3 contains 16 residues. V was clipped by 1 base and J by 1 base, with 12 bases between them. Germline values: CDR1 MNHEY, CDR2 SVGAGI. The CDR3 loop reads CASSYWLAGGTDTQYF. The CDR3 DNA reads as TGTGCCAGCAGTTACTGGCTAGCCGGGGGCACAGATACGCAGTATTTT.

This clone appeared a single time. The chain is built from TRBV29-1 and TRBJ2-6; D ambiguous. The CDR3 consists of 16 residues. The germline V gene has CDR1 SQVTM and CDR2 ANQGSEA. V lost 4 bases, J lost 0 bases, and 13 bases lay in between. The CDR3 here is CSVGVVRSSGANVLTF. In DNA form, the CDR3 reads TGCAGCGTTGGTGTTGTGAGGAGCTCTGGGGCCAACGTCCTGACTTTC.

This clone was detected once. The genes are TRBV6-5 and TRBJ2-1, with a weak D call TRBD2 (6 bases). The CDR3 runs 12 residues. Trimming stripped 0 bases from V and 10 bases from J, with 7 bases between. Germline loops: CDR1 MNHEY, CDR2 SVGAGI. CDR3 residues: CASSYSGGEQFF. For the CDR3, the DNA is TGTGCCAGCAGTTACTCGGGGGGAGAGCAGTTCTTC.

The V and J genes are TRBV7-9 and TRBJ2-7; 7 positions match TRBD1. Unmatched junction bases numbered 8, after V lost 5 bases and J lost 4 bases. CDR3 length: 14 amino acids. Germline values: CDR1 SEHNR, CDR2 FQNEAQ (reference sequence). Here the CDR3 DNA reads TGTGCCAGCAGCCACGCACAACAGGGGTACGAGCAGTACTTC. Protein product: CASSHAQQGYEQYF.

The chain has TRBV5-1 and TRBJ2-7; D is perhaps TRBD1 (6 bases). This CDR3 region has 13 residues. V was clipped by 5 bases and J by 1 base, with 10 bases between them. Germline V gene lookup returns CDR1 SGHRS and CDR2 YFSETQ. In DNA form, the CDR3 reads TGCGCCAGCAGTTGGACAGCTTCCTACGAGCAGTACTTC. Its protein is CASSWTASYEQYF.

The J gene is TRBJ2-1, the V gene TRBV6-5, with D maybe TRBD2 (6 bases). The CDR3 consists of 14 residues. Germline-derived CDR1 and CDR2 are MNHEY and SVGAGI. Trimming took off 5 bases at V and 3 bases at J, with 11 bases between the two ends. The CDR3 DNA reads as TGTGCCAGCAGTAGGGGACTGTACTACAATGAGCAGTTCTTC. It is translated as CASSRGLYYNEQFF.

The genes are TRBV7-9 and TRBJ1-2, with a tentative D call TRBD1 (6 bases). Germline CDR1 and CDR2: SEHNR and FQNEAQ (reference sequence). The CDR3 has 14 amino acids. The V and J ends lost 5 bases and 2 bases respectively, with 12 bases between them. CDR3 sequence reads: CASSPRQGNYGYTF. CDR3 bases: TGTGCCAGCAGCCCCCGTCAGGGGAACTATGGCTACACCTTC.

This clone was detected once. The genes are TRBV4-3 and TRBJ1-5; maybe TRBD1 (5 bases). The CDR3 extends over 16 amino acids. Between the trimmed V and J ends, which lost 1 base and 2 bases, there was a span of 12 bases. Germline CDR1 LGHNA, CDR2 YSLEER. The chain's CDR3 is CASSQARGLGNQPQHF. In DNA, the CDR3 is TGCGCCAGCAGCCAAGCTAGGGGTTTGGGCAATCAGCCCCAGCATTTT.

V usage is TRBV27 and J usage is TRBJ2-2, with 9 bases lining up with TRBD1. This CDR3 has 17 amino acids. The V gene's germline CDR1 is MNHEY and CDR2 SMNVEV (reference sequence). Trimming cost V 0 bases and J 4 bases; bases outside gene matches: 6. CDR3 protein: CASSLSVTGGSTGELFF. The DNA for the CDR3 is TGTGCCAGCAGTTTATCGGTGACAGGGGGATCCACCGGGGAGCTGTTTTTT.

This chain links TRBV28 with TRBJ2-5, with 11 bases matching TRBD1. CDR3 length equals 16 residues. Germline V gene data show CDR1 as MDHEN and CDR2 as SYDVKM. The junction had 12 bases not matched to a gene; V was cut back by 5 bases and J by 7 bases. CDR3 in amino acids: CASSPLGTGGTTTQYF. The CDR3 DNA reads as TGTGCCAGCAGTCCACTAGGGACAGGGGGTACGACGACCCAGTACTTC.

The chain links TRBV2 to TRBJ2-7, with D possibly TRBD1 on 6 matching bases. Germline V gene data show CDR1 as SNHLY and CDR2 as FYNNEI. The CDR3 consists of 16 residues. V lost 7 bases and J 5 bases, leaving 24 bases between the germline ends. The CDR3 is CASTPRRQGTFHEQYF. The CDR3 DNA is TGTGCCAGCACCCCTCGGAGGCAGGGGACCTTCCACGAGCAGTACTTC.

V usage is TRBV7-8 and J usage is TRBJ1-2, with 9 bases lining up with TRBD1. CDR1 SGHVS and CDR2 FQNEAQ come from the germline V gene. Trimming took 3 bases from V and 2 from J; bases not matched to a gene: 4. This CDR3 region has 15 residues. This CDR3 reads CASSFTGGGNYGYTF. The CDR3 DNA reads as TGTGCCAGCAGCTTTACAGGGGGCGGGAACTATGGCTACACCTTC.

This sequence joins TRBV11-2 and TRBJ2-7; 14 bases are shared with TRBD2. Per germline, CDR1 SGHAT and CDR2 FQNNGV. The CDR3 contains 14 residues. V shed 4 bases and J 6 bases; nucleotides not matched to a gene: 2. CDR3 sequence (DNA): TGTGCCAGCAGCTCGGGGACTAGCGGGGGCGAGCAGTACTTC. Translated: CASSSGTSGGEQYF.

The rearrangement uses TRBV5-4 and TRBJ2-7; D gene ambiguous. Germline lookup yields CDR1 SGHNT and CDR2 YYREEE (reference sequence). V lost 0 bases and J lost 1, with 5 bases in between. This CDR3 spans 13 amino acids. The CDR3 DNA follows: TGTGCCAGCAGCTTGGGCGTATCCTACGAGCAGTACTTC. It translates to CASSLGVSYEQYF.

This clone showed up just once. The chain is built from TRBV11-1 and TRBJ2-1, with 9 bases identical to TRBD1. The length of the CDR3 is 16 residues. V lost 4 bases and J lost 3; bases outside the gene matches: 7. Germline values: CDR1 SGHAT, CDR2 FQDESV (reference sequence). The CDR3 DNA follows: TGTGCCAGCAGCTCCGGGACAGGGAAAGGCTACAATGAGCAGTTCTTC. Its translation: CASSSGTGKGYNEQFF.

The chain joins TRBV7-2 to TRBJ1-3, with D unclear. With 2 bases removed from V and 0 bases from J, the gap between germline ends came to 8 bases. Germline V gives CDR1 SGHTA, CDR2 FQGNSA. The length of the CDR3 is 15 residues. CDR3 sequence: CASSLNPSSGNTIYF. For the CDR3, the DNA is TGTGCCAGCAGCTTAAACCCTAGCTCTGGAAACACCATATATTTT. The whole variable domain, filled in from reference TRBV7-2 and TRBJ1-3, reads GAGVSQSPSNKVTEKGKDVELRCDPISGHTALYWYRQSLGQGLEFLIYFQGNSAPDKSGLPSDRFSAERTGGSVSTLTIQRTQQEDSAVYLCASSLNPSSGNTIYFGEGSWLTVV.

The rearrangement joins TRBV10-3 to TRBJ1-1; 8 bases align to TRBD1. This CDR3 contains 13 residues. Germline V gene sequence: CDR1 ENHRY, CDR2 SYGVKD. With 10 bases clipped from V and 4 bases from J, the junction kept 8 bases outside the gene matches. DNA for the CDR3: TGTGCCACCCTGGACAGGGTGGCCACTGAAGCTTTCTTT. This sequence encodes CATLDRVATEAFF.

This chain links TRBV7-9 with TRBJ2-1, with D uncertain. The CDR3 totals 14 residues. CDR1 is SEHNR, CDR2 FQNEAQ, per germline (reference sequence). V lost 3 bases and J lost 5, with 11 bases in between. The CDR3 spells CASSFGQRDNEQFF. The CDR3, as DNA: TGTGCCAGCAGCTTTGGCCAGCGTGACAATGAGCAGTTCTTC.

V gene TRBV7-9 combines with J gene TRBJ2-7, with D perhaps matching TRBD1 (6 bases). Trimming cost V 4 bases and J 2 bases, with 12 bases left between them. Germline V gene lookup returns CDR1 SEHNR and CDR2 FQNEAQ (reference sequence). The CDR3 sequence is 14 residues long. The CDR3 DNA reads TGTGCCAGCAGCTCCACATGGACAGCCTACGAGCAGTACTTC. Its protein product is CASSSTWTAYEQYF.

The chain employs TRBV6-5 and TRBJ1-2, with no clear D. The CDR3 is made up of 14 amino acids. V lost 5 bases to trimming and J lost 7 bases, with 17 bases between them. CDR1 MNHEY and CDR2 SVGAGI come from the germline V gene. CDR3 in DNA: TGTGCCAGCAGTCTCAACGAGGAACTCGGTGGCTACACCTTC. Amino acids: CASSLNEELGGYTF.

V is TRBV18 and J is TRBJ2-7, with TRBD1 matching 8 bases. J was trimmed by 5 bases and V by 1 base; bases with no gene match: 4. The CDR3 totals 14 residues. The germline V gene has CDR1 KGHSH and CDR2 LQKENI. CDR3 loop: CASSPQDREHEQYF. CDR3 coding DNA: TGTGCCAGCTCACCACAGGACAGGGAACACGAGCAGTACTTC.